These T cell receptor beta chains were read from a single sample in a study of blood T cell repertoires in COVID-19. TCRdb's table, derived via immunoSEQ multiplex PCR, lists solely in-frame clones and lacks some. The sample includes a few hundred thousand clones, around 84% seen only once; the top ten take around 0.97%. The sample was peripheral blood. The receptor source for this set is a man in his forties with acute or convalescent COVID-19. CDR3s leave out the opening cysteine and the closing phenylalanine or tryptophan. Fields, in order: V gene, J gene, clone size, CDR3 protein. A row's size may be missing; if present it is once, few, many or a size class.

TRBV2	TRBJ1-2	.	ASNPRDRRYDGYT
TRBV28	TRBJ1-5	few	ASSSGQGGVGNQPQH
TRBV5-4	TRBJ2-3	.	ASSFGPDYWQY
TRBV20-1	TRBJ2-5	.	SASFWASGAGETQY
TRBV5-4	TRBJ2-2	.	ASSLYGGNTGELF
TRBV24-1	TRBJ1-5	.	ATSDHRDTFSNQPQH
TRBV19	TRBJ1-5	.	ASSIRFFDQPQH
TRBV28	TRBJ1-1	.	ASSLIQGNTEAF
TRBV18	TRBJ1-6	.	ASSPGANSPLH
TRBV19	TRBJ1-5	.	ASSTATGYAVLGNQPQH
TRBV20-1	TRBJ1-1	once	SASREMNTEAF
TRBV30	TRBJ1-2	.	AWSVGPRYGYT
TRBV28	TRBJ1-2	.	ATKGTGLHYGYT
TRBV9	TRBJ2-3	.	ASSVGQGRTDTQY
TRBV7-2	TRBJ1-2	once	ASSDPEVAGANYGYT
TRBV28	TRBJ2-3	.	ASHPGGTDTQY
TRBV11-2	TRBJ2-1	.	ASSLVGGGNEQF
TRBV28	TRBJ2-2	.	ASSRGGTGELF
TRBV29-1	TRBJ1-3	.	SVERGNTIY
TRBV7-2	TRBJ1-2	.	ASSLGITQLQGLRGYT
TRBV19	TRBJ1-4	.	ASRGRDRSEKLF
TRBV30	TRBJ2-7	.	AWRGGSSYEQY
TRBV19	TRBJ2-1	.	ASRGTGAYNEQF
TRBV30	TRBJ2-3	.	AWSMQPGGTQY
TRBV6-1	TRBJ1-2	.	ASSEARQGKGYGYT
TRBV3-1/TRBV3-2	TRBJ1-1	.	ASSHVRGTEAF
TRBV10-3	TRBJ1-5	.	AISESGGVQPQH
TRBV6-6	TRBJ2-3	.	ASSYGDATDTQY
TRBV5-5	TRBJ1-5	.	ASSLVWQAVGPQH
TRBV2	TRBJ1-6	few	ASRGDRSSYNSPLH
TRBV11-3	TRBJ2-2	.	ASSLAQRSDTGELF
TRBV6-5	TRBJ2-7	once	ASLQGPVSYEQY
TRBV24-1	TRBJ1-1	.	ATSDLPPSCRSPTPMDTEAF
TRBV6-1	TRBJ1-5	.	ASSESRGQAGQPQH
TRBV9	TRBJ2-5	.	ASSVQQGPETQY
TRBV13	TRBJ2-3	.	ASSLAGSSSTDTQY
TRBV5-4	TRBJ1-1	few	ASSADRLGAEAF
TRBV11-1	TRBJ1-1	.	ASSLGRNTEAF
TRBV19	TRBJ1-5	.	ASQPVFGGDQPQH
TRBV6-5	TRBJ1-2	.	ASRDRGGYT
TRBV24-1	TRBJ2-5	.	ATSDSDRGREETQY
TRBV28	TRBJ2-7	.	ASSLSLYEQY
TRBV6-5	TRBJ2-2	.	ASRTPGQITGELF
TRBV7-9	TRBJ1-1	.	ASSLTGIRNTEAF
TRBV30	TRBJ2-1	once	AGEKRGGNNEQF
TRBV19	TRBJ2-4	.	ASSYGAGGPKNIQY
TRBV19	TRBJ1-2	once	ASSPKQGSNYGYT
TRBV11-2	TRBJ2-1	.	ASSSQLAGAYNEQF
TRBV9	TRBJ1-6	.	ASTGTGNSPLH
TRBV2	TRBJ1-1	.	ASRVGRNTEAF
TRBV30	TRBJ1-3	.	AWSIGQTSGNTIY
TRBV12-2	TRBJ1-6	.	ASRLVRQGSHNNSPLH
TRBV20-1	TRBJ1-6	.	SASGGRRESPLH
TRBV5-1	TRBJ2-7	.	ASSLGGTALYEQY
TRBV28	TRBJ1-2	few	ASSGNGYT
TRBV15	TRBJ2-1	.	ATSRGLDRTEQF
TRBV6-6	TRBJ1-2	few	ASSYKGDGYT